This passage covers 2 T cell receptor beta chains from one sample sequenced in a study of early T cells in non-severe SARS-CoV-2 infection. Each CDR3 protein is one row after TCRdb ran MiXCR on the 5' RACE reads. The table records about 67,000 distinct CDR3 sequences, more than 9% of them present only once. The sample consisted of whole blood. The receptors derive from an adult who was a healthcare worker with PCR-confirmed SARS-CoV-2 infection or an uninfected control (not recorded which).

This clonotype was detected many times. This sequence joins TRBV5-4 and TRBJ1-1; tentative D call: TRBD1 (5 bases). The CDR3 consists of 14 residues. With 0 bases removed from V and 8 bases from J, the gap between germline ends came to 14 bases. CDR1 is SGHNT and CDR2 is YYREEE in the germline V gene (reference sequence). The CDR3 is CASSLEGWGAEAFF. The CDR3 DNA reads TGTGCCAGCAGCTTGGAAGGCTGGGGCGCCGAAGCTTTCTTT. The full variable domain, its missing parts supplied by reference TRBV5-4 and TRBJ1-1, is ETGVTQSPTHLIKTRGQQVTLRCSSQSGHNTVSWYQQALGQGPQFIFQYYREEENGRGNFPPRFSGLQFPNYSSELNVNALELDDSALYLCASSLEGWGAEAFFGQGTRLTVV.

This clonotype was seen just once. This chain uses TRBV7-8 with TRBJ1-1; the D gene is possibly TRBD1 (6 bases). V was pared by 0 bases and J by 11 bases, with 19 bases between. The CDR3 extends over 15 amino acids. Germline V CDR1 and CDR2: SGHVS, FQNEAQ. Written as DNA, the CDR3 is TGTGCCAGCAGCTTAGCAGGGGGGCAGGGAAGGAGGGCTTTCTTT. Protein: CASSLAGGQGRRAFF.